This TCR beta chain originates from a study of cytomegalovirus exposure and HLA in healthy donors. For the study at large: Previous work identified around 120 million unique TCR beta sequences from 200 million or so T cells.

Turning to this clone: Its target is not known. The same CDR3 also results from other DNA sequences found in this sample.

Primers for the PCR totalled 60 Vbeta and 13 Jbeta. The data were produced by immunoSEQ multiplex PCR, yet TCRdb's version contains in-frame clones alone and is incomplete. Among about 130,000 clones listed, 80% were seen once. Study-wide results and caveats: According to the study, about 180 TCR beta chains were cytomegalovirus-associated. Associated with HLA alleles at 0.05 false discovery rate in a later analysis were some 16,000 TCR beta sequences.

Sequenced input: PBMCs. This clonotype was obtained from a young man in good health and CMV-seronegative.

CDR3 nucleotide sequence: TGTGCCAGCAGCTCGGGACAAAACTATGGCTACACCTTC. Amino acids: CASSSGQNYGYTF. V is TRBV28 and J is TRBJ1-2, with a weak D call TRBD1 (6 bases). This CDR3 region has 13 residues. CDR1 is MDHEN, CDR2 SYDVKM, per germline. Trimming shortened V by 6 bases and J by 2 bases, and 10 bases separated the two germline ends.